These T cell receptor beta chains were read from a single sample in a study of shared clonotypes between healthy human individuals. The data were produced by immunoSEQ multiplex PCR, yet TCRdb's version contains in-frame clones alone and is incomplete. The repertoire holds 800,000 to 1,200,000 clones, with around 82% as singletons. The sample taken for sequencing was memory CD4+ T cells from PBMCs. Receptors originate from a man aged 18-30 years in good health. Some clones in this sample may be carry-over from other donors' samples. Both conserved end residues are part of each CDR3. D genes are given only for firm matches. Not all rows give a size; the values are once, few, many and, for expanded clones, a class.

j_gene	d_gene	v_gene	abundance	CDR3aa	CDR3nt
TRBJ2-5	-	TRBV28	-	CASTRGRGLMGTQYF	TGTGCCAGCACTAGAGGGAGAGGGTTAATGGGGACCCAGTACTTC
TRBJ2-7	-	TRBV11-2	-	CASSQRQAYEQYF	TGTGCCAGCAGCCAACGACAGGCCTACGAGCAGTACTTC
TRBJ2-2	-	TRBV7-9	few	CASSLGSYRVRNTGELFF	TGTGCCAGCAGCTTAGGATCATACAGGGTGAGGAACACCGGGGAGCTGTTTTTT
TRBJ1-1	-	TRBV14	-	CASSRQRYRTERAFF	TGTGCCAGCAGCCGGCAAAGGTATAGGACAGAACGGGCTTTCTTT
TRBJ1-6	TRBD1	TRBV27	-	CASSRGGQGANSPLHF	TGTGCCAGCAGTAGGGGGGGACAGGGGGCTAATTCACCCCTCCACTTT
TRBJ2-7	-	TRBV5-1	once	CATKTLATSYEQYF	TGCGCCACCAAAACTCTGGCTACCTCCTACGAGCAGTACTTC
TRBJ1-2	-	TRBV5-8	-	CASSHKTNYGYTF	TGTGCCAGCAGCCACAAGACTAACTATGGCTACACCTTC
TRBJ2-1	TRBD2	TRBV7-6	many	CASSFLSGSPGSEQFF	TGTGCCAGCAGCTTCCTTAGCGGGAGTCCGGGGAGTGAGCAGTTCTTC
TRBJ1-5	TRBD1	TRBV5-6	once	CASSLTGTGIGQPQHF	TGTGCCAGCAGCTTAACCGGGACAGGGATTGGTCAGCCCCAGCATTTT
TRBJ1-1	-	TRBV13	-	CASSVDGNTEAFF	TGTGCCAGCAGCGTCGACGGGAACACTGAAGCTTTCTTT
TRBJ2-7	-	TRBV28	-	CASSLRTPGEQYF	TGTGCCAGCAGTTTAAGGACCCCGGGAGAGCAGTACTTC
TRBJ1-4	-	TRBV28	-	CASSPEVTDEKLFF	TGTGCCAGCAGCCCGGAAGTAACAGATGAAAAACTGTTTTTT
TRBJ2-1	TRBD2	TRBV10-3	-	CAISRGPSGRSYNEQFF	TGTGCCATCAGTCGGGGCCCTAGCGGGAGGTCCTACAATGAGCAGTTCTTC
TRBJ2-6	-	TRBV4-1	-	CASSHLRLGVGAGANVLTF	TGCGCCAGCAGCCACCTCAGGTTGGGGGTAGGAGCCGGGGCCAACGTCCTGACTTTC
TRBJ2-1	-	TRBV29-1	-	CSVHRDIYNEQFF	TGCAGCGTCCACCGGGACATTTACAATGAGCAGTTCTTC
TRBJ2-3	-	TRBV11-3	-	CASSFGGDTQYF	TGTGCCAGCAGCTTCGGAGGTGATACGCAGTATTTT
TRBJ2-1	TRBD2	TRBV28	-	CASSFSGREQFF	TGTGCCAGCAGTTTTTCAGGGAGGGAACAGTTCTTC
TRBJ1-2	-	TRBV4-2	many	CASSPRLANYGYTF	TGTGCCAGCAGCCCCCGACTAGCTAACTATGGCTACACCTTC
TRBJ1-4	-	TRBV14	-	CASSQLATNEKLFF	TGTGCCAGCAGCCAACTTGCAACTAATGAAAAACTGTTTTTT
TRBJ1-5	-	TRBV9	-	CASSVGGGNQPQHF	TGTGCCAGCAGCGTAGGGGGGGGAAATCAGCCCCAGCATTTT
TRBJ2-7	-	TRBV5-6	-	CASSLYSPYEQYF	TGTGCCAGCAGCTTATACTCGCCCTACGAGCAGTACTTC
TRBJ1-1	-	TRBV6-1	-	CASSERQLEAFF	TGTGCCAGCAGTGAACGACAGCTTGAAGCTTTCTTT
TRBJ1-3	-	TRBV2	-	CASSVGAAGNTIYF	TGTGCCAGCAGTGTCGGTGCCGCGGGAAACACCATATATTTT
TRBJ2-7	TRBD2	TRBV7-9	-	CASSSRLAGVDEQYF	TGTGCCAGCAGCTCCCGACTAGCGGGAGTCGACGAGCAGTACTTC
TRBJ1-1	-	TRBV5-1	-	CASSPGGGGYTEAFF	TGCGCCAGCAGCCCCGGGGGGGGAGGTTACACTGAAGCTTTCTTT
TRBJ1-4	TRBD1	TRBV30	-	CAWGQGVGFKKLFF	TGTGCCTGGGGTCAGGGGGTTGGGTTTAAAAAACTGTTTTTT
TRBJ2-3	TRBD2	TRBV9	-	CASSPSVLAGEGDTQYF	TGTGCCAGCAGCCCGAGCGTATTAGCGGGAGAGGGAGATACGCAGTATTTT
TRBJ2-7	-	TRBV27	-	CASTESFPSYEQYF	TGTGCCAGCACGGAGTCTTTCCCCTCCTACGAGCAGTACTTC
TRBJ1-2	-	TRBV19	once	CASSIHRSTNYGYTF	TGTGCCAGTAGTATTCACAGGAGCACTAACTATGGCTACACCTTC
TRBJ2-3	-	TRBV30	few	CAWRWDGLGTDTQYF	TGTGCCTGGCGATGGGACGGGCTTGGCACAGATACGCAGTATTTT
TRBJ2-7	TRBD2	TRBV6-5	-	CASSGLAGEEEQYF	TGTGCCAGCAGCGGACTAGCGGGAGAAGAAGAGCAGTACTTC
TRBJ2-3	-	TRBV7-2	few	CASRKRSSTDTQYF	TGTGCCAGCCGTAAGCGGTCTAGCACAGATACGCAGTATTTT
TRBJ1-6	-	TRBV20-1	-	CSAPGPTLHF	TGCAGTGCCCCAGGGCCCACCCTCCACTTT
TRBJ2-7	TRBD1	TRBV5-6	-	CASSLWDRVLYF	TGTGCCAGCAGCTTGTGGGACAGGGTACTATACTTC
TRBJ2-1	-	TRBV29-1	-	CSVEYPRQGDEQFF	TGCAGCGTTGAATACCCAAGGCAAGGGGATGAGCAGTTCTTC